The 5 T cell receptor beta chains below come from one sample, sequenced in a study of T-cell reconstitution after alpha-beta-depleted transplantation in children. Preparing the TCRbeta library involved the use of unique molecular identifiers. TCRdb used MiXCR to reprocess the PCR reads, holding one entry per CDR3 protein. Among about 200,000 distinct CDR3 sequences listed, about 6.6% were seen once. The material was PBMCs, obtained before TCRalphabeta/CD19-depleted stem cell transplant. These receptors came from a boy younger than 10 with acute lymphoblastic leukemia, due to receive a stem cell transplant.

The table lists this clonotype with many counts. The CDR3 reads CASSLEASNSPLHF. Written as DNA, the CDR3 is TGTGCCAGCAGCTTAGAGGCCAGCAATTCACCCCTCCACTTT. The rearrangement links TRBV7-9 to TRBJ1-6; D is ambiguous. Germline CDR1 reads SEHNR; CDR2 reads FQNEAQ (reference sequence). This CDR3 has 14 residues. Trimming left V 1 base short and J 7 bases short, with 8 bases between.

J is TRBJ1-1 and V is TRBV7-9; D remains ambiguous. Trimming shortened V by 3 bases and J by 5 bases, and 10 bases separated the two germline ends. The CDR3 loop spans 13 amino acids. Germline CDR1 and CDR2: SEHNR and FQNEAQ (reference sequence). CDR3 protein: CASSFRGRTEAFF. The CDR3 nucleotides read TGTGCCAGCAGCTTTCGGGGTAGGACTGAAGCTTTCTTT.

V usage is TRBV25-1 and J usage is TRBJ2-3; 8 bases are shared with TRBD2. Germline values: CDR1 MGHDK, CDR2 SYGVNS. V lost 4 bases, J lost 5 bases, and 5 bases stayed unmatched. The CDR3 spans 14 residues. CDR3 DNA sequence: TGTGCCAGCAGTGCCGGGGGGGCCCTAGATACGCAGTATTTT. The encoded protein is CASSAGGALDTQYF.

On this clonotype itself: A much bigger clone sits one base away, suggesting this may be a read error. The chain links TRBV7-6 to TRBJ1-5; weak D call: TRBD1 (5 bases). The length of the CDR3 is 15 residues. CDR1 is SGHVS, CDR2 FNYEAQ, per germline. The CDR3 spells CASSLEGRSDQPRHF. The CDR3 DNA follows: TGTGCCAGCAGCTTAGAGGGGCGATCCGATCAGCCCCGGCATTTT. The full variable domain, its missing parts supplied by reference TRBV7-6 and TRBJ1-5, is GAGVSQSPRYKVTKRGQDVALRCDPISGHVSLYWYRQALGQGPEFLTYFNYEAQQDKSGLPNDRFSAERPEGSISTLTIQRTEQRDSAMYRCASSLEGRSDQPRHFGDGTRLSIL.

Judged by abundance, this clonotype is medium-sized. The CDR3 spells CSAALSLNTGELFF. CDR3 bases: TGCAGCGCCGCCCTCTCCTTGAACACCGGGGAGCTGTTTTTT. The chain couples TRBV29-1 to TRBJ2-2; D uncertain. Per the germline V gene, CDR1 is SQVTM and CDR2 is ANQGSEA. V lost 7 bases to trimming and J lost 1 base, with 13 bases between them. The CDR3 totals 14 residues.